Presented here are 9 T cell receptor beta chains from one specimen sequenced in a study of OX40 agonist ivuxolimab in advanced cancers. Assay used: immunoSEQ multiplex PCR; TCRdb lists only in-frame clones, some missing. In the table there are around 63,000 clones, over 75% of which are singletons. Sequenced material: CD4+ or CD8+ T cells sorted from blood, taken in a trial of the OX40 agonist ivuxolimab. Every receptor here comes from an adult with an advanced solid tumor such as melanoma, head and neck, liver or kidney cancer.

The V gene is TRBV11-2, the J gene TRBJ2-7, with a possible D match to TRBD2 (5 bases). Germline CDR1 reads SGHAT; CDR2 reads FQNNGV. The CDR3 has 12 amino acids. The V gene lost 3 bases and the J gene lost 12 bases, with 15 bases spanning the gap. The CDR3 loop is CASSFLDGIGYF. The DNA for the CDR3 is TGTGCCAGCAGCTTCCTGGACGGGATCGGGTACTTC.

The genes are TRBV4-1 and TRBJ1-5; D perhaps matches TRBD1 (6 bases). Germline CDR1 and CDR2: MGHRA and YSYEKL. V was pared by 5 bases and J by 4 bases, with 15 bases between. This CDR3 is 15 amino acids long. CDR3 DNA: TGCGCCAGCAGCGGGGGGGCCGGGGGGAATCAGCCCCAGCATTTT. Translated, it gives CASSGGAGGNQPQHF.

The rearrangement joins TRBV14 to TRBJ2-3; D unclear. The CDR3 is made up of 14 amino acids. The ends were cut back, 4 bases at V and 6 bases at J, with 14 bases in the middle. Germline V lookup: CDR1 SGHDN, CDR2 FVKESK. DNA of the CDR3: TGTGCCAGCAGCCCCTTGGACCCGTGGGATACGCAGTATTTT. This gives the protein CASSPLDPWDTQYF.

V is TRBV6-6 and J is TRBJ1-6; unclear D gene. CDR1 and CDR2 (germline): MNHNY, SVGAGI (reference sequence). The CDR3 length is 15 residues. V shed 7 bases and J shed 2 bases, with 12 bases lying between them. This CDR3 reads CASIPSYPYNSPLHF. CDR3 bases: TGTGCCAGCATTCCTAGTTACCCCTATAATTCACCCCTCCACTTT.

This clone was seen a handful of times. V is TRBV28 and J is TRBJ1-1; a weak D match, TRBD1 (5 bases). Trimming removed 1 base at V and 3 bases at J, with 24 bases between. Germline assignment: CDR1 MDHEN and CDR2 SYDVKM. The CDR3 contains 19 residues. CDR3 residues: CASSLSQGLGSNWDTEAFF. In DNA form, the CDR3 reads TGTGCCAGCAGTTTATCGCAGGGTCTCGGATCCAACTGGGACACTGAAGCTTTCTTT.

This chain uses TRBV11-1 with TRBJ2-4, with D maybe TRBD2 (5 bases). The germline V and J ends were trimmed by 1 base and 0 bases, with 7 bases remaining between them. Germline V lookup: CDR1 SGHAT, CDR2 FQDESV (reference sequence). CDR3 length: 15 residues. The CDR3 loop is CASSLDGVAKNIQYF. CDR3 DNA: TGTGCCAGCAGCTTAGACGGGGTAGCCAAAAACATTCAGTACTTC.

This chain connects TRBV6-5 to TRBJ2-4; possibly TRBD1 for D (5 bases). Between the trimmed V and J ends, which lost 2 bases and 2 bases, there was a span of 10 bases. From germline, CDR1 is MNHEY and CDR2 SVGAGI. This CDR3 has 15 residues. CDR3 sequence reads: CASSYRGVTKNIQYF. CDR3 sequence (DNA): TGTGCCAGCAGTTACAGGGGTGTGACCAAAAACATTCAGTACTTC.

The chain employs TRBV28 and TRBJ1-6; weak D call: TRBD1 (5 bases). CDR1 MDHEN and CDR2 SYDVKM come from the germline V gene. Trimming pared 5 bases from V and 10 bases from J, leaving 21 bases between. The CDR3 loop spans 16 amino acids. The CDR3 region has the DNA TGTGCCAGCAGTCCCACGGGGCCCTACATGGTGTCACCCCTCCACTTT. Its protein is CASSPTGPYMVSPLHF.

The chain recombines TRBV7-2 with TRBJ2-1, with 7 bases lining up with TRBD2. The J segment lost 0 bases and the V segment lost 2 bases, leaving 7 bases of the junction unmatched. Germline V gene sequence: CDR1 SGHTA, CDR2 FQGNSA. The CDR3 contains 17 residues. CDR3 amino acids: CASSLSYASGSYNEQFF. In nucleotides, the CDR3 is TGTGCCAGCAGCTTATCCTACGCTAGCGGCTCCTACAATGAGCAGTTCTTC.